The 8 T cell receptor beta chains below were found in one sample sequenced in a study of radiation and T cells in renal cell carcinoma (dated by TCRdb to 2019 to 2021). Receptors were amplified or captured by the immunoSEQ multiplex PCR assay. TCRdb provides this immuneACCESS table in a form limited to in-frame rearrangements. Some clones are lacking; in checked studies, under half of them reflect an unresolved V gene, and why the rest are absent is not known. Present in this sample are roughly 150,000 clones, over 80% of which were seen just once. The top ten clonotypes cover over 10% of the sample. The time point label, read with the paper, signifies: blood 2 weeks post-SBRT. Interpreted using the paper, the treatment or condition label stands for: 15 Gy SBRT to primary tumor, nephrectomy 4 weeks later. Sequences were derived from blood, sampled from a patient whose treatment included radiotherapy and nephrectomy. All receptors derive from a woman aged 45-60 years with renal cell carcinoma.

V gene TRBV28 combines with J gene TRBJ2-1; tentatively, D is TRBD1 (6 bases). Germline assignment: CDR1 MDHEN and CDR2 SYDVKM. The CDR3 is 15 residues long. V lost 6 bases and J 2 bases, leaving 14 bases between the germline ends. The CDR3 nucleotides read TGTGCCAGCAGGGGCGACAGGAACCCCTACAATGAGCAGTTCTTC. Translating gives CASRGDRNPYNEQFF.

This chain links TRBV18 with TRBJ2-3; D unresolved. Germline V gene sequence: CDR1 KGHSH, CDR2 LQKENI. The CDR3 runs to 14 residues. V shed 3 bases and J shed 3 bases, with 10 bases lying between them. Written as DNA, the CDR3 is TGTGCCAGCTCACCGGTTTCTGAAACAGATACGCAGTATTTT. Translating gives CASSPVSETDTQYF.

The rearrangement links TRBV19 to TRBJ2-2; D is possibly TRBD2 (6 bases). The germline V gene has CDR1 LNHDA and CDR2 SQIVND (reference sequence). The CDR3 sequence is 16 residues long. With 5 bases removed from V and 3 bases from J, the gap between germline ends came to 16 bases. CDR3 amino acids: CASSLTRTGDTGELFF. As DNA, the CDR3 is TGTGCCAGTAGTCTTACAAGAACGGGGGACACCGGGGAGCTGTTTTTT.

The chain links TRBV5-4 to TRBJ2-2; TRBD2 aligns across 11 bases. The CDR3 is made up of 15 amino acids. Trimming removed 5 bases from V and 6 bases from J; junction bases left unmatched: 6. CDR1 is SGHNT and CDR2 is YYREEE in the germline V gene (reference sequence). CDR3 nucleotide sequence: TGTGCCAGCAGTCATACTAGCGGGGGCGCCGGGGAGCTGTTTTTT. As protein: CASSHTSGGAGELFF.

Here the CDR3 DNA reads TGTGCCAGCAGCCAAGGAAGGACAGGGGTGGAGACCCAGTACTTC. This translates into CASSQGRTGVETQYF. The chain has TRBV4-2 and TRBJ2-5, with 9 bases fitting TRBD1. V was pared by 1 base and J by 5 bases, with 5 bases of the junction left unmatched. The CDR3 spans 15 residues. Germline CDR1 and CDR2: LGHNA and YNFKEQ.

The chain employs TRBV19 and TRBJ1-2; 7 bases are shared with TRBD1. CDR1 and CDR2 from the germline V gene are LNHDA and SQIVND (reference sequence). V was clipped by 0 bases and J by 7 bases; unmatched bases: 8. The CDR3 is 15 amino acids. In DNA form, the CDR3 reads TGTGCCAGTAGTATAGATCACAGGGGAAGGGGTGGCTACACCTTC. Translating it yields CASSIDHRGRGGYTF.

The rearrangement uses TRBV14 and TRBJ1-2, with D unresolved. The CDR3 is 15 amino acids. From germline, CDR1 is SGHDN and CDR2 FVKESK. Trimming took 0 bases from V and 4 from J, leaving 12 bases between them. CDR3 sequence: CASSQDVGQVYGYTF. CDR3 DNA: TGTGCCAGCAGCCAAGATGTAGGCCAGGTCTATGGCTACACCTTC.

Written as DNA, the CDR3 is TGTGCCAGCAGCCTCGGCTCCGGGACAGGGAGGAATGAGCAGTTCTTC. Translation gives CASSLGSGTGRNEQFF. The chain combines TRBV7-2 with TRBJ2-1; 9 nucleotides line up with TRBD1. The CDR3 covers 16 residues. CDR1 and CDR2 from the germline V gene are SGHTA and FQGNSA. J gave up 7 bases and V 5 bases, and 12 bases lay outside the gene matches.